A selection of T cell receptor beta chains follows, all from one sample in a study of beta chain bispecific antibodies for T cell cancers. What these receptors recognize is not known. TCRdb fed the 5' RACE reads into MiXCR, producing one record per CDR3 protein. The sample carries around 19,000 distinct CDR3 sequences, just over 2% recorded once. Source: healthy donor T cells cultured with leukemia cells, taken from a culture containing a bispecific antibody targeting TCR Vbeta12. These receptors originate from a human donor in good health. Some clones in this sample may be carry-over from other donors' samples. Each CDR3 is given with its conserved first and last residue. The order of the fields is V gene, D gene, clone size, CDR3 length, J gene, CDR3 DNA, CDR3 protein. A D gene is named only where the DNA matches it firmly. Rows give clone size only sometimes, using once, few, many, or a class for an expanded clone.

v_gene: TRBV30
d_gene: TRBD2
abundance: many
len: 12
j_gene: TRBJ2-7
CDR3nt: TGTGCCTGGACTGGGACTAACTACGAGCAGTACTTC
CDR3aa: CAWTGTNYEQYF

v_gene: TRBV19
d_gene: -
abundance: -
len: 12
j_gene: TRBJ1-1
CDR3nt: TGTGCCAGACAGAGTCTGAACACTGAAGCTTTCTTT
CDR3aa: CARQSLNTEAFF

v_gene: TRBV11-2
d_gene: TRBD1
abundance: many
len: 15
j_gene: TRBJ2-1
CDR3nt: TGTGCCAGCAGCTTTCCGAGGACAGGGGACAATGAGCAGTTCTTC
CDR3aa: CASSFPRTGDNEQFF

v_gene: TRBV27
d_gene: -
abundance: many
len: 14
j_gene: TRBJ2-3
CDR3nt: TGTGCCAGCAGCCTCAGCAGAAGCACAGATACGCAGTATTTT
CDR3aa: CASSLSRSTDTQYF

v_gene: TRBV20-1
d_gene: TRBD1
abundance: many
len: 15
j_gene: TRBJ1-6
CDR3nt: TGCAGTGCACGACAGGGGAGCTCCTATAATTCACCCCTCCACTTT
CDR3aa: CSARQGSSYNSPLHF

v_gene: TRBV18
d_gene: -
abundance: many
len: 15
j_gene: TRBJ1-3
CDR3nt: TGTGCCAGCTCACCGATTAAAGGGACTGGAAACACCATATATTTT
CDR3aa: CASSPIKGTGNTIYF

v_gene: TRBV18
d_gene: -
abundance: many
len: 13
j_gene: TRBJ1-4
CDR3nt: TGTGCCAGCTCACCCGGTGGGAGTGAAAAACTGTTTTTT
CDR3aa: CASSPGGSEKLFF

v_gene: TRBV7-6
d_gene: TRBD2
abundance: medium-sized
len: 16
j_gene: TRBJ2-3
CDR3nt: TGTGCCAGCAGCGCTTACTCAACGGGGGGGACAGATACGCAGTATTTT
CDR3aa: CASSAYSTGGTDTQYF

v_gene: TRBV4-1
d_gene: TRBD2
abundance: many
len: 16
j_gene: TRBJ2-5
CDR3nt: TGCGCCAGCAGCCAAGTGTTAGCGGGGAGCCAAGAGACCCAGTACTTC
CDR3aa: CASSQVLAGSQETQYF

v_gene: TRBV28
d_gene: TRBD1
abundance: many
len: 13
j_gene: TRBJ2-7
CDR3nt: TGTGCCAGTACCGGGACAGGGGCCTACGAGCAGTACTTC
CDR3aa: CASTGTGAYEQYF

v_gene: TRBV19
d_gene: -
abundance: many
len: 15
j_gene: TRBJ2-6
CDR3nt: TGTGCCAGTGATCTAGGGGGCTCTGGGGCCAACGTCCTGACTTTC
CDR3aa: CASDLGGSGANVLTF

v_gene: TRBV6-5
d_gene: -
abundance: medium-sized
len: 12
j_gene: TRBJ2-1
CDR3nt: TGTGCCAGCAGTCAAGATGTCTATGAGCAGTTCTTC
CDR3aa: CASSQDVYEQFF

v_gene: TRBV5-1
d_gene: -
abundance: many
len: 18
j_gene: TRBJ2-6
CDR3nt: TGCGCCAGCAGCTTGGTTATGGCTCCGGACTCTGGGGCCAACGTCCTGACTTTC
CDR3aa: CASSLVMAPDSGANVLTF

v_gene: TRBV13
d_gene: TRBD2
abundance: many
len: 17
j_gene: TRBJ2-1
CDR3nt: TGTGCCAGCAGCGCCCGCTCTCTAGCGGGGGCCCACAATGAGCAGTTCTTC
CDR3aa: CASSARSLAGAHNEQFF

v_gene: TRBV20-1
d_gene: -
abundance: many
len: 14
j_gene: TRBJ2-5
CDR3nt: TGCAGTGCTAGCCCCACAGGTGGGGCAGAGACCCAGTACTTC
CDR3aa: CSASPTGGAETQYF

v_gene: TRBV19
d_gene: -
abundance: many
len: 15
j_gene: TRBJ1-5
CDR3nt: TGTGCCAGTAGTGACTACCAGGGAAGCAATCAGCCCCAGCATTTT
CDR3aa: CASSDYQGSNQPQHF

v_gene: TRBV11-2
d_gene: -
abundance: many
len: 14
j_gene: TRBJ1-2
CDR3nt: TGTGCCAGCAGCGTTACAGGAACTAACTATGGCTACACCTTC
CDR3aa: CASSVTGTNYGYTF

v_gene: TRBV19
d_gene: TRBD2
abundance: -
len: 16
j_gene: TRBJ2-3
CDR3nt: TGTGCCAGTAGTATCACTTCTCCGGGGAGGGCAGATACGCAGTATTTT
CDR3aa: CASSITSPGRADTQYF

v_gene: TRBV10-3
d_gene: TRBD2
abundance: medium-sized
len: 15
j_gene: TRBJ2-1
CDR3nt: TGTGCCATCAGGAGGAGCGGGGACCTCTACAATGAGCAGTTCTTC
CDR3aa: CAIRRSGDLYNEQFF

v_gene: TRBV27
d_gene: -
abundance: medium-sized
len: 14
j_gene: TRBJ2-3
CDR3nt: TGTGCCAGCAGCTTTTTGGAGTCCACAGATACGCAGTATTTT
CDR3aa: CASSFLESTDTQYF

v_gene: TRBV5-1
d_gene: -
abundance: many
len: 15
j_gene: TRBJ2-7
CDR3nt: TGCGCCAGCAGCTTGGATCCGGGGACCTTCTACGAGCAGTACTTC
CDR3aa: CASSLDPGTFYEQYF

v_gene: TRBV27
d_gene: -
abundance: many
len: 12
j_gene: TRBJ1-5
CDR3nt: TGTGCCAGCAGCGGGGACCTAGGGCCCCAGCATTTT
CDR3aa: CASSGDLGPQHF

v_gene: TRBV20-1
d_gene: TRBD2
abundance: medium-sized
len: 16
j_gene: TRBJ2-3
CDR3nt: TGCAGTGCTAGAGATGTGGCTAGCGGCCGCACAGATACGCAGTATTTT
CDR3aa: CSARDVASGRTDTQYF

v_gene: TRBV25-1
d_gene: -
abundance: many
len: 12
j_gene: TRBJ1-1
CDR3nt: TGTGCCAGCAGTGAATACAACACTGAAGCTTTCTTT
CDR3aa: CASSEYNTEAFF

v_gene: TRBV2
d_gene: -
abundance: -
len: 15
j_gene: TRBJ2-2
CDR3nt: TGTGCCAGCAAGTGGTCAGGGGGGGACACCGGGGAGCTGTTTTTT
CDR3aa: CASKWSGGDTGELFF

v_gene: TRBV20-1
d_gene: TRBD2
abundance: many
len: 14
j_gene: TRBJ2-7
CDR3nt: TGCAGTGCTTCAGAACGGGGGGATATCTACGAGCAGTACTTC
CDR3aa: CSASERGDIYEQYF

v_gene: TRBV7-7
d_gene: -
abundance: medium-sized
len: 14
j_gene: TRBJ2-1
CDR3nt: TGTGCTAGCAGCTTACAAAGGGGGGACAATGAGCAGTTCTTC
CDR3aa: CASSLQRGDNEQFF

v_gene: TRBV13
d_gene: TRBD1
abundance: many
len: 15
j_gene: TRBJ1-1
CDR3nt: TGTGCCAGCAGCTTAGGACAGGGGGCGAACACTGAAGCTTTCTTT
CDR3aa: CASSLGQGANTEAFF

v_gene: TRBV29-1
d_gene: -
abundance: -
len: 12
j_gene: TRBJ1-2
CDR3nt: TGCAGCGTTGAGTCTCAGAACTATGGCTACACCTTC
CDR3aa: CSVESQNYGYTF

v_gene: TRBV7-9
d_gene: TRBD1
abundance: many
len: 16
j_gene: TRBJ1-3
CDR3nt: TGTGCCAGCAGCATACGGGACAGGGGTTCTGGAAACACCATATATTTT
CDR3aa: CASSIRDRGSGNTIYF

v_gene: TRBV5-6
d_gene: -
abundance: many
len: 14
j_gene: TRBJ2-7
CDR3nt: TGTGCCAGCAGCTTGGACCGAGAGTCCTACGAGCAGTACTTC
CDR3aa: CASSLDRESYEQYF

v_gene: TRBV7-6
d_gene: -
abundance: many
len: 13
j_gene: TRBJ2-5
CDR3nt: TGTGCCAGCAGCTTGGGGGGCCAAGAGACCCAGTACTTC
CDR3aa: CASSLGGQETQYF

v_gene: TRBV7-6
d_gene: -
abundance: many
len: 11
j_gene: TRBJ2-2
CDR3nt: TGTGCCAGCAGATCCACCGGGGAGCTGTTTTTT
CDR3aa: CASRSTGELFF

v_gene: TRBV5-5
d_gene: -
abundance: many
len: 15
j_gene: TRBJ2-1
CDR3nt: TGTGCCAGCAGCTCCTCAAGGGGAGGCTACAATGAGCAGTTCTTC
CDR3aa: CASSSSRGGYNEQFF

v_gene: TRBV11-2
d_gene: TRBD2
abundance: many
len: 15
j_gene: TRBJ2-1
CDR3nt: TGTGCCAGCGCAATCATAGCGGGAACCCCCGGTGAGCAGTTCTTC
CDR3aa: CASAIIAGTPGEQFF

v_gene: TRBV4-1
d_gene: -
abundance: -
len: 13
j_gene: TRBJ1-2
CDR3nt: TGCGCCAGCAGCCAAGATTTCGGAGCTGGCTACACCTTC
CDR3aa: CASSQDFGAGYTF

v_gene: TRBV19
d_gene: -
abundance: many
len: 13
j_gene: TRBJ1-1
CDR3nt: TGTGCCAGTAGTAGTGACGCCGCCGACAAAGCTTTCTTT
CDR3aa: CASSSDAADKAFF

v_gene: TRBV27
d_gene: -
abundance: many
len: 13
j_gene: TRBJ2-1
CDR3nt: TGTGCCAGCTCTATAGGGGTCTACAATGAGCAGTTCTTC
CDR3aa: CASSIGVYNEQFF

v_gene: TRBV30
d_gene: -
abundance: many
len: 12
j_gene: TRBJ1-5
CDR3nt: TGTGCCTGGTCTCTTGGTTATCAGCCCCAGCATTTT
CDR3aa: CAWSLGYQPQHF

v_gene: TRBV2
d_gene: -
abundance: many
len: 12
j_gene: TRBJ2-7
CDR3nt: TGTGCCAGCAGTGAACGGTGGTACGAGCAGTACTTC
CDR3aa: CASSERWYEQYF

v_gene: TRBV20-1
d_gene: TRBD2
abundance: many
len: 15
j_gene: TRBJ2-3
CDR3nt: TGCAGTGCTAGAGACACTAGCGGGGTGACAGATACGCAGTATTTT
CDR3aa: CSARDTSGVTDTQYF

v_gene: TRBV3-1
d_gene: TRBD1
abundance: few
len: 13
j_gene: TRBJ1-2
CDR3nt: TGTGCCAGCAGCCCTCAGACAGGGTATGGCTACACCTTC
CDR3aa: CASSPQTGYGYTF

v_gene: TRBV7-9
d_gene: TRBD1
abundance: many
len: 14
j_gene: TRBJ2-5
CDR3nt: TGTGCCAGCAGCTTCGGGACAGCCCAAGAGACCCAGTACTTC
CDR3aa: CASSFGTAQETQYF

v_gene: TRBV7-9
d_gene: TRBD2
abundance: few
len: 17
j_gene: TRBJ2-3
CDR3nt: TGTGCCAGCAGGCCAACTCTAGCGGGGGGCCGCACAGATACGCAGTATTTT
CDR3aa: CASRPTLAGGRTDTQYF

v_gene: TRBV3-1
d_gene: -
abundance: many
len: 15
j_gene: TRBJ2-5
CDR3nt: TGTGCCAGCAGCCAAGGGGCGCTTTCCCAAGAGACCCAGTACTTC
CDR3aa: CASSQGALSQETQYF

v_gene: TRBV20-1
d_gene: -
abundance: many
len: 16
j_gene: TRBJ1-6
CDR3nt: TGCAGTGCTAGAGAGGGGTTTAGCTCCTATAATTCACCCCTCCACTTT
CDR3aa: CSAREGFSSYNSPLHF

v_gene: TRBV20-1
d_gene: -
abundance: medium-sized
len: 15
j_gene: TRBJ2-7
CDR3nt: TGCAGTGCTGACTCAGGGGCGACAATCTCCTACGAGCAGTACTTC
CDR3aa: CSADSGATISYEQYF

v_gene: TRBV27
d_gene: -
abundance: many
len: 15
j_gene: TRBJ1-5
CDR3nt: TGTGCCAGCAGTAGGCTTGACAGCTACAATCAGCCCCAGCATTTT
CDR3aa: CASSRLDSYNQPQHF

v_gene: TRBV4-1
d_gene: -
abundance: many
len: 15
j_gene: TRBJ1-4
CDR3nt: TGCGCCAGCAGCTCATTACTGGACAGACATGAAAAACTGTTTTTT
CDR3aa: CASSSLLDRHEKLFF

v_gene: TRBV20-1
d_gene: -
abundance: many
len: 16
j_gene: TRBJ2-7
CDR3nt: TGCAGTGCTAGATGGGAAGGGGGGGCACTACCCTACGAGCAGTACTTC
CDR3aa: CSARWEGGALPYEQYF

v_gene: TRBV15
d_gene: -
abundance: many
len: 16
j_gene: TRBJ1-5
CDR3nt: TGTGCCACCAGCAGAGCCAGGGCGCAACGCAATCAGCCCCAGCATTTT
CDR3aa: CATSRARAQRNQPQHF

v_gene: TRBV7-2
d_gene: TRBD2
abundance: medium-sized
len: 18
j_gene: TRBJ2-3
CDR3nt: TGTGCCAGCAGCGGGGGGACTAGCGGGGGCTGGGTAGCAGATACGCAGTATTTT
CDR3aa: CASSGGTSGGWVADTQYF

v_gene: TRBV6-2/TRBV6-3
d_gene: TRBD1
abundance: many
len: 13
j_gene: TRBJ1-2
CDR3nt: TGTGCCAGCAGACGCCGGACAGGGGACGGCTACACCTTC
CDR3aa: CASRRRTGDGYTF

v_gene: TRBV19
d_gene: -
abundance: many
len: 13
j_gene: TRBJ1-1
CDR3nt: TGTGCCAGTAGGGCCGGAGGGAACACTGAAGCTTTCTTT
CDR3aa: CASRAGGNTEAFF

v_gene: TRBV19
d_gene: -
abundance: -
len: 14
j_gene: TRBJ1-1
CDR3nt: TGTGCCAGTAGTATTGGAGACCGAAGGGCTGAAGCTTTCTTT
CDR3aa: CASSIGDRRAEAFF

v_gene: TRBV27
d_gene: -
abundance: many
len: 12
j_gene: TRBJ1-2
CDR3nt: TGTGCCAGCAGAAGCCTAAGCAGGGAGTATACCTTC
CDR3aa: CASRSLSREYTF

v_gene: TRBV28
d_gene: TRBD2
abundance: many
len: 15
j_gene: TRBJ2-5
CDR3nt: TGTGCCAGCACCCGAGCGGGGTGGGGTCAGGAGACCCAGTACTTC
CDR3aa: CASTRAGWGQETQYF

v_gene: TRBV19
d_gene: -
abundance: many
len: 14
j_gene: TRBJ1-5
CDR3nt: TGTGCCAGTAGTATGTCGGGGGGCGTTCAGCCCCAGCATTTT
CDR3aa: CASSMSGGVQPQHF

v_gene: TRBV5-1
d_gene: -
abundance: many
len: 15
j_gene: TRBJ1-1
CDR3nt: TGCGCCAGCAGCTACTACACCGACATGAACACTGAAGCTTTCTTT
CDR3aa: CASSYYTDMNTEAFF